The rows below give T cell receptor beta chains drawn from one sample of a study of metastatic and nonmetastatic thyroid tumors. TCRdb called clones again from the PCR reads with MiXCR. Among approximately 30,000 clones listed, over 15% were seen once. Material: blood. The receptors stem from a female donor with papillary thyroid cancer or a benign thyroid nodule (not recorded which). Some clones in this sample may be carry-over from other donors' samples. The CDR3 runs from the conserved cysteine through the conserved F or W. A D gene is named only where the DNA matches it firmly. Only part of the rows carry a size: once, few, many, or a class if the clone is expanded.

V gene: TRBV25-1
CDR3 length: 14
D gene: -
clone size: many
J gene: TRBJ2-2
CDR3 DNA: TGTGCCAGCAGTGAATACCGGGACACCGGGGAGCTGTTTTTT
CDR3 protein: CASSEYRDTGELFF

V gene: TRBV3-1
CDR3 length: 11
D gene: -
clone size: many
J gene: TRBJ1-1
CDR3 DNA: TGTGCCAGCAGCCAGACAAGTACAGCTTTCTTT
CDR3 protein: CASSQTSTAFF

V gene: TRBV19
CDR3 length: 15
D gene: -
clone size: few
J gene: TRBJ1-5
CDR3 DNA: TGTGCCAGTAGTGGGGCGGGGACCCCGGATCAGCCCCAGCATTTT
CDR3 protein: CASSGAGTPDQPQHF

V gene: TRBV5-4
CDR3 length: 15
D gene: -
clone size: many
J gene: TRBJ1-6
CDR3 DNA: TGTGCCAGCAGCTTGTATGGGGGTTATAATTCACCCCTCCACTTT
CDR3 protein: CASSLYGGYNSPLHF

V gene: TRBV10-3
CDR3 length: 14
D gene: -
clone size: -
J gene: TRBJ2-7
CDR3 DNA: TGTGCCATCAGTGGAGGGGTAGGGGGCTACGAGCAGTACTTC
CDR3 protein: CAISGGVGGYEQYF

V gene: TRBV28
CDR3 length: 14
D gene: -
clone size: many
J gene: TRBJ2-5
CDR3 DNA: TGTGCCAGCAGTTCTCAGGACTTTCAAGAGACCCAGTACTTC
CDR3 protein: CASSSQDFQETQYF

V gene: TRBV7-3
CDR3 length: 12
D gene: -
clone size: many
J gene: TRBJ2-2
CDR3 DNA: TGTGCCAGCAGTACGGACACCGGGGAGCTGTTTTTT
CDR3 protein: CASSTDTGELFF

V gene: TRBV2
CDR3 length: 16
D gene: -
clone size: -
J gene: TRBJ1-6
CDR3 DNA: TGTGCCAGAAGTACTGGGGTGGGCACCTATAATTCACCCCTCCACTTT
CDR3 protein: CARSTGVGTYNSPLHF

V gene: TRBV6-6
CDR3 length: 18
D gene: TRBD1
clone size: few
J gene: TRBJ2-7
CDR3 DNA: TGTGCCAGCAGTTATAGACGGACAGGGACCTATGGCGGGGACGAGCAGTACTTC
CDR3 protein: CASSYRRTGTYGGDEQYF

V gene: TRBV11-2
CDR3 length: 15
D gene: TRBD1
clone size: -
J gene: TRBJ2-1
CDR3 DNA: TGTGCCATCAGCCCGGACAGGGGGGGGAGGAATGAGCAGTTCTTC
CDR3 protein: CAISPDRGGRNEQFF

V gene: TRBV2
CDR3 length: 12
D gene: -
clone size: many
J gene: TRBJ1-1
CDR3 DNA: TGTGCCAGCAGATTAATCGGGACCCAAGCTTTCTTT
CDR3 protein: CASRLIGTQAFF

V gene: TRBV19
CDR3 length: 17
D gene: -
clone size: many
J gene: TRBJ2-4
CDR3 DNA: TGTGCCAGTAGTGATGACAGATCACCCCTGGCCAAAAACATTCAGTACTTC
CDR3 protein: CASSDDRSPLAKNIQYF